This TCR beta chain appears in the sequencing data of a study of blood T cell repertoires in COVID-19. Study context: Both acute and convalescent COVID-19 samples were obtained from the United States, Italy and Spain. T cells, B-cell-depleted T cells, or PBMCs provided the cDNA or gDNA that served as material.

The V gene end was trimmed by 4 bases and the J gene end by 0 bases; junction bases not matched to a gene: 6. Germline V gene data show CDR1 as MNHEY and CDR2 as SMNVEV (reference sequence). The CDR3 loop spans 17 amino acids. Per the study methods: The assay estimated nucleated cells by amplifying reference gene primers. Profiled with immunoSEQ multiplex PCR; TCRdb holds only in-frame clones, not every one. V, J and clone size reflect that table, while D and trimming were determined from the DNA. The table has nearly 250,000 clones, 86% seen once; the top ten hold roughly 5.2%. Seattle patients were enrolled while actively infected and followed longitudinally.

Sequenced: peripheral blood. The source of this sequence is a woman of 80 years or more with COVID-19, enrolled during active disease. This chain uses TRBV27 with TRBJ1-4, with 9 bases identical to TRBD1. The CDR3: CASSSDRGSATNEKLFF. In DNA, the CDR3 is TGTGCCAGCAGTTCGGACAGGGGTTCGGCAACTAATGAAAAACTGTTTTTT.